Sequencing of this T cell receptor beta chain was carried out in a study of regulatory T cells in long-lasting Graves disease. Deletions cut 5 bases from V and 3 bases from J, with 12 bases between. This CDR3 is 13 amino acids long. Germline values: CDR1 SGHRS, CDR2 YFSETQ. HTBI primers from iRepertoire and Arm-PCR of CDR3 regions yielded the TCR beta libraries. TCRdb called the multiplex PCR reads again in MiXCR, with one record for every CDR3 protein. The sample records about 460,000 distinct CDR3 sequences, about 20% being singletons. Time point denoted: persistent/refractory GD, antithyroid drugs over 5 years with positive TRAb. The authors made the TCR library using RNA they extracted from PBMCs.

Sequencing used peripheral blood mononuclear cells (PBMCs), obtained when the disease was refractory, from a patient treated with antithyroid drugs. This rearrangement joins TRBV5-1 to TRBJ2-7; D not resolved. This sequence originates from a female donor with Graves disease. CDR3 sequence: CASSKGVNYEQYF. CDR3 nucleotide sequence: TGCGCCAGCAGTAAAGGCGTCAACTACGAGCAGTACTTC. Drawing the rest from reference TRBV5-1 and TRBJ2-7, the complete variable domain is KAGVTQTPRYLIKTRGQQVTLSCSPISGHRSVSWYQQTPGQGLQFLFEYFSETQRNKGNFPGRFSGRQFSNSRSEMNVSTLELGDSALYLCASSKGVNYEQYFGPGTRLTVT.